Sequencing of this T cell receptor beta chain was carried out in a study of OX40 agonist ivuxolimab in advanced cancers. Study overall: The study treated patients with ivuxolimab, an agonistic anti-OX40 (CD134) antibody. Study findings and constraints: At 0.1 to 3.0 mg/kg and by week 6, clonal expansion occurred in CD4+ and CD8+ blood T cells. There were, on average, more expanded clones in CD8+ T cells than in CD4+.

As concerns this clone: Its matching antigen is unknown.

CDR1 is SEHNR and CDR2 is FQNEAQ in the germline V gene (reference sequence). CDR3 size: 15 residues. Trimming took 5 bases from V and 3 from J; bases not matched to a gene: 8. Profiling relied on immunoSEQ multiplex PCR, and the TCRdb table lists in-frame clones only, not all of them. The table records approximately 63,000 clones, 86% of them present only once. This chain links TRBV7-9 with TRBJ2-7; 9 nucleotides agree with TRBD2. This TCR was recovered from an adult with an advanced solid tumor such as melanoma, head and neck, liver or kidney cancer. Sample: CD4+ or CD8+ T cells sorted from blood, taken in a trial of the OX40 agonist ivuxolimab. CDR3 sequence: CASSLTDSGGYEQYF. CDR3 DNA sequence: TGTGCCAGCAGCCTAACTGATAGCGGGGGCTACGAGCAGTACTTC. The variable domain in full, completed from reference TRBV7-9 and TRBJ2-7, reads DTGVSQNPRHKITKRGQNVTFRCDPISEHNRLYWYRQTLGQGPEFLTYFQNEAQLEKSRLLSDRFSAERPKGSFSTLEIQRTEQGDSAMYLCASSLTDSGGYEQYFGPGTRLTVT.